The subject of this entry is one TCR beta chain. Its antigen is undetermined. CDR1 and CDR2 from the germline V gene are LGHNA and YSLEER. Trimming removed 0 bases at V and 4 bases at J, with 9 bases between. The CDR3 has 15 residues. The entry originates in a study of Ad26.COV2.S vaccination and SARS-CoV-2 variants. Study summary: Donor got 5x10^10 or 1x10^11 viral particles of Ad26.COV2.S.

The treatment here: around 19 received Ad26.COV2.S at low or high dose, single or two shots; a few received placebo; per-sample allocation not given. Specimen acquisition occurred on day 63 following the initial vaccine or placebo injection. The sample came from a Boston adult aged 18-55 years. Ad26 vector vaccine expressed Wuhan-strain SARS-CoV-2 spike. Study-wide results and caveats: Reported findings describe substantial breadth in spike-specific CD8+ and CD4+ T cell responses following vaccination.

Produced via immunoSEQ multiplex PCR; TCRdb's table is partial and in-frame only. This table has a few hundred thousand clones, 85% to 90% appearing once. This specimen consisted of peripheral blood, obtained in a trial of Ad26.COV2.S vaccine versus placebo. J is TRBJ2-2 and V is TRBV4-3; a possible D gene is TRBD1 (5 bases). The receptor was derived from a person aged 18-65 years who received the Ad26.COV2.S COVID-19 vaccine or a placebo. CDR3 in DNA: TGCGCCAGCAGCCAAGAGGGGCGAATCACCGGGGAGCTGTTTTTT. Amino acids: CASSQEGRITGELFF.